This T cell receptor (beta chain) was captured by sequencing in a study of T-cell memory formation after mild COVID-19. TCRdb analysed the 5' RACE reads with MiXCR anew, one entry per CDR3 protein. In the table there are approximately 450,000 distinct CDR3 sequences, about 18% of which are singletons. V shed 10 bases and J shed 6 bases, with 9 bases lying between them. CDR3 size: 10 residues. The sequence derives from an adult woman who had mild COVID-19 (a few samples of this study predate the infection). Cell type and time point are not known. What was sequenced was PBMCs or a T cell subset sorted from them (not recorded which). The rearrangement joins TRBV12-3 or TRBV12-4 to TRBJ1-2; D is unresolved. The CDR3 is CATPYDGYTF. The CDR3, as DNA: TGTGCCACCCCTTACGATGGCTACACCTTC.